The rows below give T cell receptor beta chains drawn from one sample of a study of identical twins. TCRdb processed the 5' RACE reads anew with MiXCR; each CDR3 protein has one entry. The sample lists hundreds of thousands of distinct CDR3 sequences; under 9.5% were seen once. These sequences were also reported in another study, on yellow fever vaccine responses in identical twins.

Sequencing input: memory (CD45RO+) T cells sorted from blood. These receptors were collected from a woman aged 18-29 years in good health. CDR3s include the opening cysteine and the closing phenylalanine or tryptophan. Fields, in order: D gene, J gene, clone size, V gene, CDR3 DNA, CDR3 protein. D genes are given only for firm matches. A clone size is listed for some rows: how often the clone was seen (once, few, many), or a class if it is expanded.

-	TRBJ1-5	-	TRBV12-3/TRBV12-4	TGTGCCAGCAGCCCAAGGGGTGGCAATCAGCCCCAGCATTTT	CASSPRGGNQPQHF
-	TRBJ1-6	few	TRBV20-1	TGCAGTGCTCCCGACAGGACTGGGAATAATTCACCCCTCCACTTT	CSAPDRTGNNSPLHF
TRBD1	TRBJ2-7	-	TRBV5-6	TGTGCCAGCAGGCAAGGACAGGGACCCGAGCAGTACTTC	CASRQGQGPEQYF
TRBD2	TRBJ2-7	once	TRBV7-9	TGTGCCAGCAGCCCAGGGACTAGCGGGAGCAACTCCTACGAGCAGTACTTC	CASSPGTSGSNSYEQYF
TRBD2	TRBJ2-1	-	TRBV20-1	TGCAGTGCTAGAGGGCCGACTAGCGGGAACTACAATGAGCAGTTCTTC	CSARGPTSGNYNEQFF
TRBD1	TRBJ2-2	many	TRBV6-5	TGTGCCAGCAGTTTCGACAGGGAAGTCTTTGGGACCGGGGAGCTGTTTTTT	CASSFDREVFGTGELFF
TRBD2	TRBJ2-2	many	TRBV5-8	TGTGCCAGCGTCGCTCCGGGACTAGACACCGGGGAGCTGTTTTTT	CASVAPGLDTGELFF
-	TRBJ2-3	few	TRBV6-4	TGTGCCAGCAGTGACATGACAGGTTCAGATACGCAGTATTTT	CASSDMTGSDTQYF
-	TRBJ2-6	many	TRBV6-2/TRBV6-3	TGTGCCAGCACCCCAGACCCGGGGGGGGCCAACGTCCTGACTTTC	CASTPDPGGANVLTF
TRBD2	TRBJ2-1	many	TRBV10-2	TGCGCCAGCAGTGAGTTAAGACTAGCGGGAGGCAATGAGCAGTTCTTC	CASSELRLAGGNEQFF
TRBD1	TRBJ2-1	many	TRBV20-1	TGCAGTGCTGTTGGACAGGGGAATGAGCAGTTCTTC	CSAVGQGNEQFF
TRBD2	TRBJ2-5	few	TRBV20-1	TGCAGTGCTAGAGCCCCTAGCGGGGCAGAGACCCAGTACTTC	CSARAPSGAETQYF
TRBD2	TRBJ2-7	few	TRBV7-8	TGTGCCAGCAGCTTAAGACTAGCGGGAGTAGGCGAGCAGTACTTC	CASSLRLAGVGEQYF
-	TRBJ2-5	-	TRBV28	TGTGCCAGCAGACGCCGGGAGGGGGCTTTAGCGGAGACCCAGTACTTC	CASRRREGALAETQYF
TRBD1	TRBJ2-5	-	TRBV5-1	TGCGCCAGCAGCTTGGCCCAGGGGGCTAGAGAGACCCAGTACTTC	CASSLAQGARETQYF
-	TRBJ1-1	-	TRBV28	TGTGCCAGCACCATTGGTAGTCACACCACACTTGAAGCTTTCTTT	CASTIGSHTTLEAFF
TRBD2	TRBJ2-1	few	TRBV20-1	TGCAGTGCGGCTAGCGGAGATTACAATGAGCAGTTCTTC	CSAASGDYNEQFF
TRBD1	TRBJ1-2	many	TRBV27	TGTGCCAGCAGTCCCACGGACAGGGTTACTAACTATGGCTACACCTTC	CASSPTDRVTNYGYTF
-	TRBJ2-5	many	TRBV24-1	TGTGCCACCAGTGATTCCTTCCCGGGACGCAAGAAAGAGACCCAGTACTTC	CATSDSFPGRKKETQYF
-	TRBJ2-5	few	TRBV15	TGTGCCACCAGAGGTGGTCAAGAGACCCAGTACTTC	CATRGGQETQYF
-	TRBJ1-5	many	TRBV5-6	TGTGCCAGCAGCAACTCACAGGGACGAAGCAATCAGCCCCAGCATTTT	CASSNSQGRSNQPQHF
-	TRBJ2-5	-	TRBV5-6	TGTGCCAGCAGCTTAGTCGGAACCACGGAGACCCAGTACTTC	CASSLVGTTETQYF
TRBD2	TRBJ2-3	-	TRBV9	TGTGCCAGCAGCTTGTCGACTAGCTACACAGATACGCAGTATTTT	CASSLSTSYTDTQYF
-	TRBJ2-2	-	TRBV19	TGTGCCAGTAATCCGACAGGGAACACCGGGGAGCTGTTTTTT	CASNPTGNTGELFF
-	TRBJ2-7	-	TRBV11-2	TGTGCCAGCAGCTTAGATCCCTGGGCGGGTATCTACGAGCAGTACTTC	CASSLDPWAGIYEQYF
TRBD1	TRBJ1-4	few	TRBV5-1	TGCGCCAGCAGCTTGGCGACAGGGGGCGCGGAAAAACTGTTTTTT	CASSLATGGAEKLFF
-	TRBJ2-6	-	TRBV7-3	TGTGCCAGCAGCCTCACAGGGAGCTCTGGGGCCAACGTCCTGACTTTC	CASSLTGSSGANVLTF
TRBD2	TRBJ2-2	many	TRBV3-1	TGTGCCAGCAGCTCTCCGGGACTAGCCCTAACCGGGGAGCTGTTTTTT	CASSSPGLALTGELFF
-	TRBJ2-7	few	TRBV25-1	TGTGCCAGCAGTGTATACCTGGAGCAGTACTTC	CASSVYLEQYF
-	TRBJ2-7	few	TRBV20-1	TGCAGTGCTAGGAAGACCCGGGCAGAGGTGTCCTACGAGCAGTACTTC	CSARKTRAEVSYEQYF
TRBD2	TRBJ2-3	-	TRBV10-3	TGTGCCATCAGTTCTGGGACTAGCGGGGGGAGAGATACGCAGTATTTT	CAISSGTSGGRDTQYF